This is a list of T cell receptor beta chains from one sample in a study of Ad26.COV2.S vaccination and SARS-CoV-2 variants. The method was immunoSEQ multiplex PCR; TCRdb's version includes in-frame clones alone and lacks a portion of them. This table holds about 480,000 clones, roughly 85% found once. Sequencing used peripheral blood, obtained in a trial of Ad26.COV2.S vaccine versus placebo. The receptors derive from a person between 18 and 65 years old who received the Ad26.COV2.S COVID-19 vaccine or a placebo. Each CDR3 is given with its conserved first and last residue. The order of the fields is J gene, V gene, D gene, CDR3 length, clone size, CDR3 protein, CDR3 DNA. The D gene is left open where the match is weak. Size is omitted from some rows. Given values are once, few, many or a class for expanded clones.

J: TRBJ1-1
V: TRBV29-1
D: .
length: 15
size: .
CDR3: CSIGGRTVMNTEAFF
DNA: TGCAGCATCGGAGGCCGGACAGTAATGAACACTGAAGCTTTCTTT

J: TRBJ2-7
V: TRBV11-3
D: .
length: 13
size: .
CDR3: CASSLGDSYEQYF
DNA: TGTGCCAGCAGCTTAGGGGACTCCTACGAGCAGTACTTC

J: TRBJ1-5
V: TRBV28
D: TRBD1
length: 18
size: .
CDR3: CASSSQGASGLRQSAQHF
DNA: TGTGCCAGCAGTTCCCAGGGGGCGTCCGGTTTGAGGCAATCAGCCCAGCATTTT

J: TRBJ2-2
V: TRBV2
D: .
length: 13
size: .
CDR3: CASKGSNTGELFF
DNA: TGTGCCAGCAAGGGAAGTAACACCGGGGAGCTGTTTTTT

J: TRBJ2-5
V: TRBV29-1
D: TRBD2
length: 13
size: .
CDR3: CSVEFGRGETQYF
DNA: TGCAGCGTTGAATTCGGGAGGGGAGAGACCCAGTACTTC

J: TRBJ1-1
V: TRBV10-3
D: .
length: 19
size: .
CDR3: CAISEERGPLNPMNTEAFF
DNA: TGTGCCATCAGTGAGGAACGAGGACCCCTCAACCCCATGAACACTGAAGCTTTCTTT

J: TRBJ1-5
V: TRBV30
D: .
length: 15
size: .
CDR3: CAWSVGGPSNQPQHF
DNA: TGTGCCTGGAGTGTTGGGGGACCGAGCAATCAGCCCCAGCATTTT

J: TRBJ2-7
V: TRBV20-1
D: TRBD2
length: 16
size: once
CDR3: CSASFLAGAWSYEQYF
DNA: TGCAGTGCTAGTTTTCTAGCGGGAGCCTGGTCCTACGAGCAGTACTTC

J: TRBJ1-5
V: TRBV6-2/TRBV6-3
D: .
length: 13
size: .
CDR3: CASSIRDYQPQHF
DNA: TGTGCCAGCAGTATCCGGGACTATCAGCCCCAGCATTTT

J: TRBJ2-7
V: TRBV7-2
D: .
length: 15
size: .
CDR3: CASSLAGQGGYEQYF
DNA: TGTGCCAGCAGCTTAGCGGGGCAGGGGGGCTACGAGCAGTACTTC

J: TRBJ2-3
V: TRBV5-4
D: TRBD2
length: 16
size: .
CDR3: CASSSSGRVSTDTQYF
DNA: TGTGCCAGCAGCTCCAGCGGGAGGGTTAGCACAGATACGCAGTATTTT

J: TRBJ2-1
V: TRBV9
D: .
length: 14
size: .
CDR3: CAYDRDPYPNEQFF
DNA: TGTGCCTACGACCGGGACCCGTATCCCAATGAGCAGTTCTTC

J: TRBJ2-5
V: TRBV11-2
D: TRBD1
length: 15
size: .
CDR3: CASSLGTATLETQYF
DNA: TGTGCCAGCAGCTTGGGGACAGCTACCCTGGAGACCCAGTACTTC

J: TRBJ2-1
V: TRBV14
D: TRBD2
length: 14
size: few
CDR3: CASSLLAGGIRQFF
DNA: TGTGCCAGCAGCCTGCTAGCGGGAGGGATACGGCAGTTCTTC

J: TRBJ1-2
V: TRBV7-9
D: TRBD1
length: 13
size: .
CDR3: CASSLGTGEGYTF
DNA: TGTGCCAGCAGCCTCGGGACAGGGGAAGGCTACACCTTC

J: TRBJ2-7
V: TRBV5-1
D: TRBD2
length: 16
size: .
CDR3: CASSETGTSGRSAQYF
DNA: TGCGCCAGCAGCGAGACCGGGACTAGCGGGAGGAGTGCGCAGTACTTC

J: TRBJ2-2
V: TRBV7-8
D: .
length: 12
size: .
CDR3: CAVGTLVGELFF
DNA: TGTGCCGTCGGGACTTTGGTGGGGGAGCTGTTTTTT

J: TRBJ1-5
V: TRBV19
D: .
length: 15
size: once
CDR3: CASSTNTGFSQPQHF
DNA: TGTGCCAGTAGTACGAACACAGGGTTTAGTCAGCCCCAGCATTTT